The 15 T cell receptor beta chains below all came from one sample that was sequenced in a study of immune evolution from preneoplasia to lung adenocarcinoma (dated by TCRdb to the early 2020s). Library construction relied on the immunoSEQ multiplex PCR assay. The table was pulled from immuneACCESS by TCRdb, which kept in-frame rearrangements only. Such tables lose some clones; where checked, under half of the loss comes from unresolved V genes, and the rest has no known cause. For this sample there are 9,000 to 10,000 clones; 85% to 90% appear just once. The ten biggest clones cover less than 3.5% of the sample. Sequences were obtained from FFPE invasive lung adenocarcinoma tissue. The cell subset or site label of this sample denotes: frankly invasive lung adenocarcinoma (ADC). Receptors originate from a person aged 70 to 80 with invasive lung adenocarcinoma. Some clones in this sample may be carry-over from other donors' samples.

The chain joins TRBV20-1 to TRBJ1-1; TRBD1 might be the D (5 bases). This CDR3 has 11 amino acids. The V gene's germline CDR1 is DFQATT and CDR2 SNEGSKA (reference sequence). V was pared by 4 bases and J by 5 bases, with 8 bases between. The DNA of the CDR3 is TGCAGTGCTACAGGGATTACTGAAGCTTTCTTT. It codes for CSATGITEAFF.

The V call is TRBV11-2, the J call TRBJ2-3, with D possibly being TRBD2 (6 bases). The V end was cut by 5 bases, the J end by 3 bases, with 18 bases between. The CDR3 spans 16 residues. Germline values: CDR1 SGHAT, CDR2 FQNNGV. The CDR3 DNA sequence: TGTGCCAGCAGCCGAGGGGCCCAACTAGCAACAGATACGCAGTATTTT. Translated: CASSRGAQLATDTQYF.

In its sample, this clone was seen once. As DNA, the CDR3 is TGTGCCAGCTCACCAGAACAGGGAGGAAACACCATATATTTT. This gives the protein CASSPEQGGNTIYF. The J gene is TRBJ1-3, the V gene TRBV18, with D possibly being TRBD1 (6 bases). The V end was cut by 2 bases, the J end by 4 bases, with 9 bases between. This CDR3 spans 14 amino acids. CDR1 and CDR2 (germline): KGHSH, LQKENI.

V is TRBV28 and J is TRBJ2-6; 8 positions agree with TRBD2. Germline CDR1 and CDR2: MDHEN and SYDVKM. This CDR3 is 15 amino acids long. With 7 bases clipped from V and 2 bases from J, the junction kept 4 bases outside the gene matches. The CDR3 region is CASTFGGAGANVLTF. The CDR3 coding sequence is TGTGCCAGCACCTTCGGGGGGGCTGGGGCCAACGTCCTGACTTTC. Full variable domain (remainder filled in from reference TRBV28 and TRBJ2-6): DVKVTQSSRYLVKRTGEKVFLECVQDMDHENMFWYRQDPGLGLRLIYFSYDVKMKEKGDIPEGYSVSREKKERFSLILESASTNQTSMYLCASTFGGAGANVLTFGAGSRLTVL.

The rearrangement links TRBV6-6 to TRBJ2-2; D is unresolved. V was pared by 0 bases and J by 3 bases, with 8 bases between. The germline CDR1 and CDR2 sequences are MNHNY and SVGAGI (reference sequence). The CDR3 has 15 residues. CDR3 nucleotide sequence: TGTGCCAGCAGTTACTCGAGCCACGACACCGGGGAGCTGTTTTTT. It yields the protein CASSYSSHDTGELFF.

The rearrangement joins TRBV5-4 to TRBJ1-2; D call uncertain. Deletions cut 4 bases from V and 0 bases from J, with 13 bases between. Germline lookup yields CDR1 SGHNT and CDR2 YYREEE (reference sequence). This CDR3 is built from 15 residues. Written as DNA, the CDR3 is TGTGCCAGCAGCCCGGCGGCTGGCACTAACTATGGCTACACCTTC. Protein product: CASSPAAGTNYGYTF.

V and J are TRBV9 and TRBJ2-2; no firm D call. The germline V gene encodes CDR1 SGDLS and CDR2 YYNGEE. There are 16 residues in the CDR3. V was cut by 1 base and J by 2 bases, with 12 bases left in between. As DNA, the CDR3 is TGTGCCAGCAGCGTATCTGGGTGGGGTAACACCGGGGAGCTGTTTTTT. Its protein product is CASSVSGWGNTGELFF.

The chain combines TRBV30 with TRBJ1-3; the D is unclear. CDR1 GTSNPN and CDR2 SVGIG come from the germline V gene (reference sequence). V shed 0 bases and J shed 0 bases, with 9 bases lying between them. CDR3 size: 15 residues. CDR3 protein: CAWSVPGSSGNTIYF. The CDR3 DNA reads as TGTGCCTGGAGTGTACCTGGGAGCTCTGGAAACACCATATATTTT. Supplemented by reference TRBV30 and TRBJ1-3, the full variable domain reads SQTIHQWPATLVQPVGSPLSLECTVEGTSNPNLYWYRQAAGRGLQLLFYSVGIGQISSEVPQNLSASRPQDRQFILSSKKLLLSDSGFYLCAWSVPGSSGNTIYFGEGSWLTVV.

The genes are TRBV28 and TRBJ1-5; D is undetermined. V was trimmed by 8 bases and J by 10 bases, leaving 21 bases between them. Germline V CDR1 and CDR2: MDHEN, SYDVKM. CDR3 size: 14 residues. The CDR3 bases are TGTGCCAGCCTTACTCCGGGATCCGCGGACCCCCAGCATTTT. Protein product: CASLTPGSADPQHF.

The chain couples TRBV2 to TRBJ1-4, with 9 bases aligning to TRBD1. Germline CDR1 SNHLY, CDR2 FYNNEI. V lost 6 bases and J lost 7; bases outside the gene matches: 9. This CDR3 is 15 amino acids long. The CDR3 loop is CASRTTGGAVEKLFF. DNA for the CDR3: TGTGCCAGCAGAACAACAGGGGGCGCGGTTGAAAAACTGTTTTTT.

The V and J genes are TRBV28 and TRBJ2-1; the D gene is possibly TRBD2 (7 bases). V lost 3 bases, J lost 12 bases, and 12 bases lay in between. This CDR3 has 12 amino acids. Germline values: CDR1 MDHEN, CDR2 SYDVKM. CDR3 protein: CASSLGGGAQFF. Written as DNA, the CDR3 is TGTGCCAGCAGTTTGGGAGGGGGGGCGCAGTTCTTC.

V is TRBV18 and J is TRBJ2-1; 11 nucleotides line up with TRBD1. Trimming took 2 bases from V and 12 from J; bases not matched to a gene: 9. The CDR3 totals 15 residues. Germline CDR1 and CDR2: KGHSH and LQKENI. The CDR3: CASSPSGTGGQRQFF. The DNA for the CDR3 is TGTGCCAGCTCACCAAGCGGGACAGGGGGTCAGCGGCAGTTCTTC.

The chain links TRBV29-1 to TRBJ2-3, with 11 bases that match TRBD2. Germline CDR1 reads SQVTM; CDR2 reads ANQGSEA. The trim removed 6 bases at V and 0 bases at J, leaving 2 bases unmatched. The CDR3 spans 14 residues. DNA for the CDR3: TGCAGCGTCGGACTAGCGGGTAGCACAGATACGCAGTATTTT. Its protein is CSVGLAGSTDTQYF.

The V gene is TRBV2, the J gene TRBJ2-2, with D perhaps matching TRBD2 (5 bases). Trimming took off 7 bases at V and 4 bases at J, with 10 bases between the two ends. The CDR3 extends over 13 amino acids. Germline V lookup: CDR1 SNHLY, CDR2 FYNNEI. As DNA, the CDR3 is TGTGCCAGCACGCGGGTCAGCACCGGGGAGCTGTTTTTT. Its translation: CASTRVSTGELFF.

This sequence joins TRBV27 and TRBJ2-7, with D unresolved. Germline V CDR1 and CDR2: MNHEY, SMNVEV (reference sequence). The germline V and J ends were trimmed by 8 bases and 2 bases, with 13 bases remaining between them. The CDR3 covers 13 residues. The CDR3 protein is CASGLGPTYEQYF. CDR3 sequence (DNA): TGTGCCAGCGGTCTCGGGCCTACCTACGAGCAGTACTTC.